This entry describes one T cell receptor (beta chain). This sample is drawn from a study of response to subunit inactivated influenza vaccine. Each CDR3 protein is one row after TCRdb ran MiXCR on the RT-PCR reads. The data contain approximately 500,000 distinct CDR3 sequences, 13% to 15% of them singletons. CDR1 is SGHRS and CDR2 is YFSETQ in the germline V gene. V was clipped by 5 bases and J by 3 bases; unmatched bases: 7. The CDR3 extends over 14 amino acids. The chain couples TRBV5-1 to TRBJ2-7; TRBD2 matches at 8 bases. This TCR was recovered from a man between 50 and 59 years old who received an inactivated influenza vaccine. The source material was PBMCs from blood, sampled about 11 days after vaccination. CDR3 region: CASSQKRELYEQYF. In DNA form, the CDR3 reads TGCGCCAGCAGTCAAAAGCGGGAGCTCTACGAGCAGTACTTC.